This T cell receptor beta chain was documented in a study of shared clonotypes between healthy human individuals. Trimming took off 6 bases at V and 6 bases at J, with 11 bases between the two ends. Germline values: CDR1 WNHNN, CDR2 SYGVQD (reference sequence). The CDR3 has 12 residues. Overall study findings and caveats: Clonotypes that were shared across a handful of donors made up roughly 5% of naive CD4 clonotypes.

As for this clone: Its antigen is as yet unknown.

Method: immunoSEQ multiplex PCR; TCRdb's copy keeps in-frame clones and lacks some. The sample lists some 980,000 clones, 76% occurring once. Specimen: memory CD4+ T cells sorted from blood. Subset here: CD45RA-negative fraction. This TCR was sampled from a man aged 18 to 29 in good health. The rearrangement links TRBV10-1 to TRBJ1-1; tentative D call: TRBD1 (5 bases). DNA for the CDR3: TGCGCCAGCAGAGGACAAGACGCTGAAGCTTTCTTT. It codes for CASRGQDAEAFF.